This TCR beta chain came from a study of blood T cell repertoires in COVID-19. Study overall: Samples taken during acute and convalescent COVID-19 were collected in the United States, Italy and Spain. Sample material is recorded as cDNA or gDNA derived from T cells, B-cell-depleted T cells, or PBMCs.

The CDR3 runs 14 residues. Germline V CDR1 and CDR2: MRHNA, SNTAGT. J was trimmed by 2 bases and V by 9 bases; bases with no gene match: 6. Methods used by the authors: Reference gene primers were amplified, and this amplification served to estimate nucleated cell counts. Here immunoSEQ multiplex PCR was the method, and the copy in TCRdb shows in-frame clones only, minus some. For V, J and clone size, that table is used; D and trimming come from the DNA. The table lists about half a million clones, 80% to 90% of them singletons. The sequence was obtained from a human donor in a cohort sampled during active COVID-19. V gene TRBV6-4 combines with J gene TRBJ2-2, with 7 bases aligning to TRBD2. The sample was peripheral blood. CDR3 coding DNA: TGTGCCAGTGCCGGGACTATTAACACCGGGGAGCTGTTTTTT. Protein product: CASAGTINTGELFF.